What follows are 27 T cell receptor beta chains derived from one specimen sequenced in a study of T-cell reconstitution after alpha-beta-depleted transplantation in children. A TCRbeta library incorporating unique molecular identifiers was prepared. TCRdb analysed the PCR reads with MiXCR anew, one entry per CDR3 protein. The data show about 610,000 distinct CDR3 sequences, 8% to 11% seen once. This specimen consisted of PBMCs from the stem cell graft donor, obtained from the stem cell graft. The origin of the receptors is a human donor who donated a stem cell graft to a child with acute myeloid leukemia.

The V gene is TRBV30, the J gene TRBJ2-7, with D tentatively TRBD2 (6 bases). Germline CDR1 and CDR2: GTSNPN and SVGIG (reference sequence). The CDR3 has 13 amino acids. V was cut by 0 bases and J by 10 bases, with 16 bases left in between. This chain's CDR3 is CAWSVETRKLQYF. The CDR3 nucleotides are TGTGCCTGGAGTGTCGAGACTAGAAAGCTCCAGTACTTC.

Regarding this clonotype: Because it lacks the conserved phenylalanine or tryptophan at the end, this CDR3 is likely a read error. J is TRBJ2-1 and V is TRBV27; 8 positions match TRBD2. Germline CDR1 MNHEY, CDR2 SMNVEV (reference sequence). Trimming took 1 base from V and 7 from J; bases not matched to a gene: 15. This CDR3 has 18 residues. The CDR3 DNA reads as TGTGCCAGCAGTTTATTAATCGGGACTAGTTTAGGGTTGAATGAGCAGTTCCTC. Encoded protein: CASSLLIGTSLGLNEQFL.

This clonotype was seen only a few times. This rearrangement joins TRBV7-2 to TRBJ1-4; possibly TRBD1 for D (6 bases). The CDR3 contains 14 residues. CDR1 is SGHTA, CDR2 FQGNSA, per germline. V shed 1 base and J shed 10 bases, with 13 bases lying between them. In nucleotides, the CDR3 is TGTGCCAGCAGCTTAGGGCAGGGGAAGGGAAAACTGTTTTTT. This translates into CASSLGQGKGKLFF.

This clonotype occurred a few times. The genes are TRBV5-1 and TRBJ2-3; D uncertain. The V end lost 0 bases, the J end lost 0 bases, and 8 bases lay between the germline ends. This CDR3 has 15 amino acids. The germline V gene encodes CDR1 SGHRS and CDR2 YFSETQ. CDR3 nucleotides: TGCGCCAGCAGCTTGGCTCCGGCTAGCACAGATACGCAGTATTTT. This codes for CASSLAPASTDTQYF.

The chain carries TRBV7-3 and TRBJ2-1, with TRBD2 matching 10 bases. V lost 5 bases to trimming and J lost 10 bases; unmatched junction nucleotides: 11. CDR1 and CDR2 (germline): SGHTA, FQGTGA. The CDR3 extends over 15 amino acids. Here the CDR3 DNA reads TGTGCCAGCAGCAATCTAGCGGGAGATTTTGCCGAGCAGTTCTTC. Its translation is CASSNLAGDFAEQFF.

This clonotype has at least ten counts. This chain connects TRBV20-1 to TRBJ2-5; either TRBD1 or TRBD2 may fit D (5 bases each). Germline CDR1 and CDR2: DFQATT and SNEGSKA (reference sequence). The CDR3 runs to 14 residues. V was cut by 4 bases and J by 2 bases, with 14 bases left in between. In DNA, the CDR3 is TGCAGTGCTAACCGGGACGGATCTCAAGAGACCCAGTACTTC. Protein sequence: CSANRDGSQETQYF.

The CDR3 protein is CSAGTSDASTDTQYF. In DNA, the CDR3 is TGCAGTGCCGGGACTAGCGACGCTAGCACAGATACGCAGTATTTT. The chain is built from TRBV20-1 and TRBJ2-3, with 10 bases fitting TRBD2. The CDR3 is 15 residues long. V was clipped by 6 bases and J by 0 bases; unmatched bases: 6. Germline CDR1 and CDR2: DFQATT and SNEGSKA (reference sequence).

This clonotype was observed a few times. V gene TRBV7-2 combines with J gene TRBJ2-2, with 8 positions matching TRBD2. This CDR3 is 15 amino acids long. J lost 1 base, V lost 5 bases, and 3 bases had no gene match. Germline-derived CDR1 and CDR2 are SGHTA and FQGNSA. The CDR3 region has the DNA TGTGCCAGCAGCCAAAGCGGGGGGAACACCGGGGAGCTGTTTTTT. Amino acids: CASSQSGGNTGELFF.

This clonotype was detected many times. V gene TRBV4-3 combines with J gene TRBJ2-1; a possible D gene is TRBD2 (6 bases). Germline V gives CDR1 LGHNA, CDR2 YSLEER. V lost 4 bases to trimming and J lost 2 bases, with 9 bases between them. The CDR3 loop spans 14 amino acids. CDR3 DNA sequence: TGCGCCAGCAGCCCGGGACTGCCCTACAATGAGCAGTTCTTC. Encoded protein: CASSPGLPYNEQFF.

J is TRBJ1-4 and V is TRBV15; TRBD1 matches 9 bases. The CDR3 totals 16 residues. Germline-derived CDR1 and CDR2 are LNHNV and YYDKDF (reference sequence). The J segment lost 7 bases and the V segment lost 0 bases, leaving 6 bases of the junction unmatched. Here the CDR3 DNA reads TGTGCCACCAGCAGAGATTTACAGGGGGCAGGTGAAAAACTGTTTTTT. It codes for CATSRDLQGAGEKLFF.

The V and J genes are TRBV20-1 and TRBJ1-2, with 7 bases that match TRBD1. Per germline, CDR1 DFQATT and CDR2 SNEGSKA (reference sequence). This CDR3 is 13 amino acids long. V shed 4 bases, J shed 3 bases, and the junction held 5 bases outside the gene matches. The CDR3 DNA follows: TGCAGTGCTAAACAGGGGATCGACTATGGCTACACCTTC. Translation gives CSAKQGIDYGYTF.

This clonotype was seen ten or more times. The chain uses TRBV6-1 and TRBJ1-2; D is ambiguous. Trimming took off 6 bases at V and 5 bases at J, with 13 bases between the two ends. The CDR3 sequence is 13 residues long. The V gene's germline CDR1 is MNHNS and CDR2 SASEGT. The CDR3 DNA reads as TGTGCCAGCAGCCTCCGAGACCAGTATGGCTACACCTTC. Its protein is CASSLRDQYGYTF.

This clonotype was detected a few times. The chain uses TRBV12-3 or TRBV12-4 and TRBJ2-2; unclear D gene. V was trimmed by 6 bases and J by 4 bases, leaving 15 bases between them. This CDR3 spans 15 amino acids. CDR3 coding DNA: TGTGCCAGCAGCGCGCTGGCGGCTCCCACCGGGGAGCTGTTTTTT. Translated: CASSALAAPTGELFF.

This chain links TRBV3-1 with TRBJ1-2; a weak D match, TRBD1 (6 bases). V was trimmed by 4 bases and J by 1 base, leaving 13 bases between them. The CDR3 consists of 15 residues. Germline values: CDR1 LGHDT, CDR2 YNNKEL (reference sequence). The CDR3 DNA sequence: TGTGCCAGCAGCCTTTCGACAGGCGATAACTATGGCTACACCTTC. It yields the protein CASSLSTGDNYGYTF.

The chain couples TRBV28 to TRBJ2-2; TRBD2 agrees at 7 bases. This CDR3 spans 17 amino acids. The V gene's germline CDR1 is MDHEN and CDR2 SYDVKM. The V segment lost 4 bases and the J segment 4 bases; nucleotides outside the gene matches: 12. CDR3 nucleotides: TGTGCCAGCAGTTCCGGGACTACTAAGAGTCGCACCGGGGAGCTGTTTTTT. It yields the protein CASSSGTTKSRTGELFF.

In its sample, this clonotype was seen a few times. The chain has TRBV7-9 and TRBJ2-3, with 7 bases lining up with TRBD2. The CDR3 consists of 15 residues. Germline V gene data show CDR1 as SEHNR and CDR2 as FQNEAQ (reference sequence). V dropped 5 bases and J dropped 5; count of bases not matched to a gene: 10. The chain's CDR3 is CASSPLAAGIDTQYF. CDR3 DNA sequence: TGTGCCAGCAGCCCTCTAGCGGCCGGGATAGATACGCAGTATTTT.

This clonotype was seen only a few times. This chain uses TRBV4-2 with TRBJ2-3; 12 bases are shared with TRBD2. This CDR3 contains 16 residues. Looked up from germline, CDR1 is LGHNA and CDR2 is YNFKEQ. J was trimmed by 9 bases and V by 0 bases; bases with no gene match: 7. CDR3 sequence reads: CASSQEGLAGANTQYF. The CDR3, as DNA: TGTGCCAGCAGCCAAGAGGGACTAGCGGGCGCCAACACGCAGTATTTT.

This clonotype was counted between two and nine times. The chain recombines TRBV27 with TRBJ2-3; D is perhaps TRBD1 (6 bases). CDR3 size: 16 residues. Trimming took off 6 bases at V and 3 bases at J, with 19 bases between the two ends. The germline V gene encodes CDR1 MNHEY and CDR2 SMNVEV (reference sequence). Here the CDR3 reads CASRGAWTANTDTQYF. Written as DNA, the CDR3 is TGTGCCAGCAGGGGGGCCTGGACAGCTAATACAGATACGCAGTATTTT.

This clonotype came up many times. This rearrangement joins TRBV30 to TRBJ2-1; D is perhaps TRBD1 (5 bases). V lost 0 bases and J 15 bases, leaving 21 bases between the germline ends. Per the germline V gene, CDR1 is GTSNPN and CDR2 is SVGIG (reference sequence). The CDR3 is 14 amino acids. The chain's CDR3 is CAWSVPWVGQGWFF. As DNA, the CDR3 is TGTGCCTGGAGTGTACCTTGGGTTGGGCAGGGTTGGTTCTTC.

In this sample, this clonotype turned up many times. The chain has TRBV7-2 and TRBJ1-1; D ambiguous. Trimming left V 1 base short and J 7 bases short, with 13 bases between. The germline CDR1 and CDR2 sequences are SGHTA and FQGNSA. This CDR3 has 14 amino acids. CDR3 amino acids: CASSLGVVTGEAFF. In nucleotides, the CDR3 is TGTGCCAGCAGCTTAGGAGTGGTGACCGGTGAAGCTTTCTTT.

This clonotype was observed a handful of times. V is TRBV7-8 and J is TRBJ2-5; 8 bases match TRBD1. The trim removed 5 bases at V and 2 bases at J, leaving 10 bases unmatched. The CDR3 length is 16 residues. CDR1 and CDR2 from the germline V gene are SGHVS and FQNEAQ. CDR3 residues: CASSITGTGVQETQYF. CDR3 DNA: TGTGCCAGCAGCATAACCGGGACAGGCGTTCAAGAGACCCAGTACTTC.

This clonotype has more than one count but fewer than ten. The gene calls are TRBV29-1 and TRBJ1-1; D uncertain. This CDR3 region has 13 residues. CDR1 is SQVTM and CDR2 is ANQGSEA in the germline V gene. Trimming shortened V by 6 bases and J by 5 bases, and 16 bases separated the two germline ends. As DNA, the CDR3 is TGCAGCGTAGGTGCTAGCCCGGGTACTGAAGCTTTCTTT. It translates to CSVGASPGTEAFF.

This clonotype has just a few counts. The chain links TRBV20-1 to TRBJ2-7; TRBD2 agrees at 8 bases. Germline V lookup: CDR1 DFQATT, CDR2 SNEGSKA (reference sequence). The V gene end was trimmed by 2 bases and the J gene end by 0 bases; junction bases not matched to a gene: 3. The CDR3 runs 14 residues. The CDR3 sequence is CSARLAGPSYEQYF. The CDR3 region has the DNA TGCAGTGCTAGACTAGCGGGTCCCTCCTACGAGCAGTACTTC.

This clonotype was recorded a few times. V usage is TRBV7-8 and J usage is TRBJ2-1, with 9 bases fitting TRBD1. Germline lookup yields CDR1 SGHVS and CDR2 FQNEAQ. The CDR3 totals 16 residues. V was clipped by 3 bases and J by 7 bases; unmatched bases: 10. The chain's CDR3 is CASSFPQGARGNEQFF. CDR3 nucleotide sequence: TGTGCCAGCAGCTTTCCACAGGGGGCGAGAGGTAATGAGCAGTTCTTC.

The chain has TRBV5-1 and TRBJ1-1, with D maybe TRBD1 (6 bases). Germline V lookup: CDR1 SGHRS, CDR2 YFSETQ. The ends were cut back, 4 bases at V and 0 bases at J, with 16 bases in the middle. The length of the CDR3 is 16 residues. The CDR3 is CASSRVFGGVNTEAFF. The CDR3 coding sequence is TGCGCCAGCAGCCGGGTTTTTGGGGGCGTGAACACTGAAGCTTTCTTT.

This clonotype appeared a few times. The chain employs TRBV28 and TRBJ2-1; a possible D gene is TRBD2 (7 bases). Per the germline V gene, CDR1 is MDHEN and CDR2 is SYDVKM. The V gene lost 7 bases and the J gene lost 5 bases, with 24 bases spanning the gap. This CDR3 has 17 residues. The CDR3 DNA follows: TGTGCCAGCACCGGGGGCCCAGCGGGGCTAGCGGACAATGAGCAGTTCTTC. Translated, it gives CASTGGPAGLADNEQFF.

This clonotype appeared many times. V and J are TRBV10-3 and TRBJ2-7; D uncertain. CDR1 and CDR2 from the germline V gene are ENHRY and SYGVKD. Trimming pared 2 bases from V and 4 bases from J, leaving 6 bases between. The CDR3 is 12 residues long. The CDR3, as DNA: TGTGCCATCAGTGAGGAAGGTTACGAGCAGTACTTC. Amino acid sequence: CAISEEGYEQYF.